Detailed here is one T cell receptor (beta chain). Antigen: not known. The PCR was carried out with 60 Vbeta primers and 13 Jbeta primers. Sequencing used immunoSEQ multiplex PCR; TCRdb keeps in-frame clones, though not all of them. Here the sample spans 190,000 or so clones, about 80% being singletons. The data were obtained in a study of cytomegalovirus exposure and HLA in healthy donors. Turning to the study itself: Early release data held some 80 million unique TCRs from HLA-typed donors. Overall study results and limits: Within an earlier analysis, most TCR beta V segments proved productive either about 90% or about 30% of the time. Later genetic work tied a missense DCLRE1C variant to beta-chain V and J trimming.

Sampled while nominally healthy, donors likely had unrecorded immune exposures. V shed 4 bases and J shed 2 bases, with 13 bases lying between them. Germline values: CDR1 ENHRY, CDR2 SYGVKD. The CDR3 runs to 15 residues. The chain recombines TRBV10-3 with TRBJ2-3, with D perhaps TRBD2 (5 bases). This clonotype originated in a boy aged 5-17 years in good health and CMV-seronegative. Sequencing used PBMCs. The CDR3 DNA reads TGTGCCATCAGTGGAACGGGGATCTCCACAGATACGCAGTATTTT. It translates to CAISGTGISTDTQYF.